What follows is one TCR beta chain and its context. The CDR3 loop spans 14 amino acids. From germline, CDR1 is SNHLY and CDR2 FYNNEI. Trimming stripped 6 bases from V and 1 base from J, with 12 bases between. The sample is drawn from a study of CD8+CD57+ T cells in acquired aplastic anemia. Study information: The mean DNA yield obtained from sorted CD4+ and CD8+ cells came to roughly 3 ug.

CDR3 and TCR beta VDJ profiling relied on genomic DNA as the template. TCRdb ran MiXCR on the reads and lists one entry per CDR3 protein. The table has 400,000 to 450,000 distinct CDR3 sequences, 55% to 70% seen once. The chain links TRBV2 to TRBJ1-1; D not certain. The TCR sequence derives from a human donor in good health, serving as a control. The sequenced material came from sorted CD4+, CD8+, or CD8+CD57+ T cells (not recorded which) from PBMCs. For the CDR3, the DNA is TGTGCCAGCAGGTGGGAGCAAGCGAACACTGAAGCTTTCTTT. It translates to CASRWEQANTEAFF.